This T cell receptor beta chain was found in a study of T cell responses to AZD1222 COVID-19 vaccine. TCRdb keeps only in-frame clones here, not all; method: immunoSEQ multiplex PCR. The profile shows under 150,000 clones, 80% to 90% of them singletons. Study-level points and caveats: Spike-specific TCR breadth and depth were elevated following two AZD1222 doses. Most donors were white British and more were female, and clonal diversity was possibly underestimated. Repertoire sampling was restricted to post-peak T cell response timepoints. Among spike-specific TCRs, nearly half reportedly target unmutated variant regions.

CDR3 size: 17 residues. Germline V gene data show CDR1 as SGHNT and CDR2 as YYREEE (reference sequence). Trimming took 0 bases from V and 5 from J; bases not matched to a gene: 4. About this clone itself: Its antigen remains unidentified.

Specimen: peripheral blood, collected on day 0 of AZD1222 vaccination. The chain joins TRBV5-4 to TRBJ2-3; 15 positions match TRBD2. The sequence came from an adult in good health. The CDR3 sequence is CASSLGGLAGGGDTQYF. CDR3 bases: TGTGCCAGCAGCTTGGGAGGACTAGCGGGAGGGGGAGATACGCAGTATTTT.